This TCR beta chain was recovered during a study of blood T cell repertoires in COVID-19. Study processing details: Amplification with reference gene primers provided the estimates of nucleated cell counts. Sequencing used immunoSEQ multiplex PCR; TCRdb keeps in-frame clones, though not all of them. V and J calls and clone size are those listed in that table; D and trimming were worked out from the DNA. This table holds approximately 200,000 clones, 85% found once. Germline lookup yields CDR1 SGHTA and CDR2 FQGNSA. This CDR3 spans 15 amino acids. The V and J ends lost 2 bases and 7 bases respectively, with 12 bases between them.

The chain has TRBV7-2 and TRBJ1-6; weak D call: TRBD1 (6 bases). The sample comprised peripheral blood. The receptor's source is a man in his forties with acute or convalescent COVID-19. The CDR3 DNA reads as TGTGCCAGCAGCTTAAAAACAGGGAGCAATTCACCCCTCCACTTT. Its translation: CASSLKTGSNSPLHF.